What follows are 24 T cell receptor beta chains derived from one specimen sequenced in a study of CD8 T cells in ankylosing spondylitis. TCRdb re-analysed the 5' RACE reads in MiXCR, keeping a single row per CDR3 protein. This table holds about 240,000 distinct CDR3 sequences, around 9.2% found once. The sample was blood, either unsorted or a sorted T cell fraction (not recorded which). These receptors all come from a male donor with ankylosing spondylitis or in good health (not recorded which).

This clonotype has ten or more counts. This chain uses TRBV29-1 with TRBJ2-1, with a tentative D call TRBD1 (6 bases). The CDR3 extends over 11 amino acids. From germline, CDR1 is SQVTM and CDR2 ANQGSEA. Trimming stripped 2 bases from V and 7 bases from J, with 6 bases between. The CDR3 DNA sequence: TGCAGCGTTGAACAGGGGAATGAGCAGTTCTTC. Amino acid sequence: CSVEQGNEQFF.

This clonotype was detected many times. V usage is TRBV12-3 or TRBV12-4 and J usage is TRBJ1-2; 7 bases are a match to TRBD1. The CDR3 runs to 14 residues. J gave up 6 bases and V 3 bases, and 7 bases lay outside the gene matches. The CDR3 loop reads CASSFGQGGNGYTF. CDR3 DNA: TGTGCCAGCAGTTTCGGCCAGGGGGGAAATGGCTACACCTTC.

A few counts support this clonotype. This sequence joins TRBV19 and TRBJ2-5, with D uncertain. Germline V gene lookup returns CDR1 LNHDA and CDR2 SQIVND (reference sequence). The V end lost 4 bases, the J end lost 5 bases, and 8 bases lay between the germline ends. This CDR3 comprises 12 residues. The CDR3 is CASSRRSETQYF. CDR3 nucleotides: TGTGCCAGTAGTAGACGGTCGGAGACCCAGTACTTC.

For this clonotype: A single base separates this from a much larger clone, so it may be a read error. This chain uses TRBV29-1 with TRBJ1-1; no definite D call. The CDR3 has 12 residues. Germline lookup yields CDR1 SQVTM and CDR2 ANQGSEA. Trimming shortened V by 5 bases and J by 3 bases, and 10 bases separated the two germline ends. CDR3 DNA sequence: TGCAGCGTTCTCGTGTGGGACACTGAAGCTTTCTTT. It specifies CSVLVWDTEAFF.

This clonotype was seen at least ten times. The chain recombines TRBV7-3 with TRBJ2-1; D is tentatively TRBD1 or TRBD2 (5 bases each). Between the trimmed V and J ends, which lost 6 bases and 0 bases, there was a span of 12 bases. Germline loops: CDR1 SGHTA, CDR2 FQGTGA. The CDR3 is 15 residues long. For the CDR3, the DNA is TGTGCCAGCAGTCTCGGGACGGGCTCCTACAATGAGCAGTTCTTC. Protein sequence: CASSLGTGSYNEQFF.

This clonotype was detected once. V is TRBV12-3 or TRBV12-4 and J is TRBJ2-1; TRBD2 might be the D (5 bases). There are 13 residues in the CDR3. V was trimmed by 6 bases and J by 9 bases, leaving 15 bases between them. The DNA for the CDR3 is TGTGCCAGCAGCCCAACTAGGACGGGTGAGCAGTTCTTC. This codes for CASSPTRTGEQFF.

The chain links TRBV7-2 to TRBJ2-3, with 12 bases fitting TRBD2. The CDR3 has 16 amino acids. Germline assignment: CDR1 SGHTA and CDR2 FQGNSA. V gave up 5 bases and J gave up 5 bases; unmatched junction bases: 8. The CDR3 DNA reads TGTGCCAGCAGCCCACCTAGCGGGGGGGCACAAGATACGCAGTATTTT. Its translation: CASSPPSGGAQDTQYF.

This clonotype was seen many times. The V gene is TRBV10-3, the J gene TRBJ2-3, with D uncertain. CDR1 is ENHRY and CDR2 is SYGVKD in the germline V gene. The CDR3 consists of 13 residues. The ends were cut back, 2 bases at V and 5 bases at J, with 8 bases in the middle. CDR3: CAISETGLDTQYF. The CDR3, as DNA: TGTGCCATCAGTGAGACTGGATTAGATACGCAGTATTTT.

This clonotype was seen ten or more times. The chain uses TRBV7-2 and TRBJ2-7; 9 bases agree with TRBD2. V shed 0 bases, J shed 1 base, and the junction held 13 bases outside the gene matches. The CDR3 length is 19 residues. In germline, CDR1 is SGHTA, CDR2 FQGNSA. Written as DNA, the CDR3 is TGTGCCAGCAGCTTAGCGGCGACTAGCGGAAAGGGGATTTCCTACGAGCAGTACTTC. Translated: CASSLAATSGKGISYEQYF.

The sample holds many counts of this clonotype. V is TRBV29-1 and J is TRBJ1-2, with a possible D match to TRBD1 (5 bases). Germline CDR1 SQVTM, CDR2 ANQGSEA. V lost 7 bases and J lost 3, with 9 bases in between. The CDR3 sequence is 11 residues long. The CDR3 DNA is TGCAGCGCCCGCAGGGACTATGGCTACACCTTC. This translates into CSARRDYGYTF. Based on the CDR3 plus reference TRBV29-1 and TRBJ1-2, the full variable domain is SAVISQKPSRDICQRGTSLTIQCQVDSQVTMMFWYRQQPGQSLTLIATANQGSEATYESGFVIDKFPISRPNLTFSTLTVSNMSPEDSSIYLCSARRDYGYTFGSGTRLTVV.

This clonotype came up many times. This rearrangement joins TRBV29-1 to TRBJ2-1; D may correspond to TRBD1 or TRBD2 (5 bases each). From germline, CDR1 is SQVTM and CDR2 ANQGSEA. CDR3 size: 14 residues. The V gene lost 0 bases and the J gene lost 14 bases, with 20 bases spanning the gap. Here the CDR3 reads CSVEDYIRGLRKFF. CDR3 nucleotides: TGCAGCGTTGAAGATTACATCCGGGGCCTACGAAAGTTCTTC.

This clonotype showed up many times. The rearrangement uses TRBV20-1 and TRBJ2-2; D possibly corresponds to TRBD2 (5 bases). The germline CDR1 and CDR2 sequences are DFQATT and SNEGSKA (reference sequence). Trimming pared 6 bases from V and 6 bases from J, leaving 8 bases between. The CDR3 loop spans 11 amino acids. The CDR3 DNA sequence: TGCAGTGCCGGGGTGGCCGGGGAGCTGTTTTTT. This encodes CSAGVAGELFF.

This clonotype showed up many times. The gene calls are TRBV20-1 and TRBJ2-3, with D perhaps TRBD1 (5 bases). This CDR3 contains 13 residues. V shed 2 bases and J shed 3 bases, with 9 bases lying between them. Per the germline V gene, CDR1 is DFQATT and CDR2 is SNEGSKA (reference sequence). CDR3 loop: CSARRGLTDTQYF. CDR3 DNA sequence: TGCAGTGCTAGAAGGGGTTTAACAGATACGCAGTATTTT.

The chain links TRBV6-2 or TRBV6-3 to TRBJ1-5, with D possibly matching TRBD1 (6 bases). V was shortened by 0 bases and J by 6 bases, with 18 bases between the two germline ends. The CDR3 is 17 residues long. Germline assignment: CDR1 MNHEY and CDR2 SVGEGT. The CDR3 bases are TGTGCCAGCAGTTACTCGAGGGGGACCCCCGGGGCTCAGCCCCAGCATTTT. Protein sequence: CASSYSRGTPGAQPQHF.

This clonotype came up a few times. V gene TRBV20-1 combines with J gene TRBJ2-3; TRBD2 matches 9 bases. This CDR3 region has 15 residues. The germline gives CDR1 DFQATT, CDR2 SNEGSKA (reference sequence). The trim removed 6 bases at V and 2 bases at J, leaving 9 bases unmatched. The CDR3: CSATSGGTPTDTQYF. In DNA form, the CDR3 reads TGCAGTGCAACGAGCGGGGGGACCCCCACAGATACGCAGTATTTT.

Many counts were recorded for this clonotype. The chain has TRBV20-1 and TRBJ2-2, with D tentatively TRBD2 (6 bases). Trimming removed 0 bases at V and 3 bases at J, with 14 bases between. CDR1 is DFQATT, CDR2 SNEGSKA, per germline (reference sequence). The CDR3 contains 16 residues. CDR3 loop: CSARDKTGEYTGELFF. The CDR3, as DNA: TGCAGTGCTAGAGATAAGACGGGGGAGTACACCGGGGAGCTGTTTTTT.

This clonotype was observed a few times. The chain recombines TRBV9 with TRBJ2-7; D call uncertain. Trimming stripped 0 bases from V and 0 bases from J, with 10 bases between. The CDR3 runs 15 residues. Germline V gene lookup returns CDR1 SGDLS and CDR2 YYNGEE. Written as DNA, the CDR3 is TGTGCCAGCAGCGTAGACCCGGATAGCTCCTACGAGCAGTACTTC. Its translation: CASSVDPDSSYEQYF.

The table lists this clonotype with many counts. The chain uses TRBV7-9 and TRBJ2-1; 8 bases map to TRBD1. The CDR3 runs 16 residues. V dropped 6 bases and J dropped 0; count of bases not matched to a gene: 7. CDR1 and CDR2 (germline): SEHNR, FQNEAQ (reference sequence). CDR3 bases: TGTGCCAGCAGAAGTTACAGGGGGGCCTCCTACAATGAGCAGTTCTTC. Protein product: CASRSYRGASYNEQFF.

This clonotype has ten or more counts. This chain connects TRBV5-1 to TRBJ2-3, with 8 positions matching TRBD1. This CDR3 contains 14 residues. Germline CDR1 and CDR2: SGHRS and YFSETQ. The junction had 10 bases not matched to a gene; V was cut back by 10 bases and J by 3 bases. Written as DNA, the CDR3 is TGCGCCGGTTCAACAGGGACAGGAACAGATACGCAGTATTTT. Translating it yields CAGSTGTGTDTQYF.

This clonotype was seen at least ten times. V gene TRBV27 combines with J gene TRBJ1-1; the D gene is possibly TRBD1 (5 bases). Trimming left V 7 bases short and J 4 bases short, with 16 bases between. The CDR3 spans 14 residues. CDR1 is MNHEY, CDR2 SMNVEV, per germline (reference sequence). CDR3 protein: CASNRQPGSTEAFF. The CDR3 coding sequence is TGTGCCAGCAATCGACAGCCAGGGAGCACTGAAGCTTTCTTT.

This clonotype was picked up many times. The V gene is TRBV28, the J gene TRBJ2-3, with 9 bases identical to TRBD2. CDR3 size: 14 residues. With V trimmed by 8 bases and J by 1 base, 4 bases remained unmatched. CDR1 is MDHEN, CDR2 SYDVKM, per germline. The CDR3 nucleotides read TGTGCCAGCTGCGGGAGGGGGTGCACAGATACGCAGTATTTT. The encoded protein is CASCGRGCTDTQYF.

V is TRBV2 and J is TRBJ2-2; the match to TRBD2 covers 14 bases. CDR1 is SNHLY and CDR2 is FYNNEI in the germline V gene. The CDR3 totals 17 residues. After removal of 7 bases from V and 6 bases from J, the junction contained 10 bases not matched to a gene. The CDR3 coding sequence is TGTGCCAGCACTGGGACTAGCGGGAGAGGATATGCCGGGGAGCTGTTTTTT. Its protein product is CASTGTSGRGYAGELFF.

This clonotype was counted between two and nine times. The chain has TRBV4-3 and TRBJ2-1, with D possibly matching TRBD2 (6 bases). Germline CDR1 and CDR2: LGHNA and YSLEER. Trimming took off 0 bases at V and 7 bases at J, with 16 bases between the two ends. This CDR3 contains 16 residues. Here the CDR3 DNA reads TGCGCCAGCAGCCAAGATCCCCCGGGAGAGGGTAATGAGCAGTTCTTC. It specifies CASSQDPPGEGNEQFF.

This clonotype was seen repeatedly, ten times or more. The rearrangement links TRBV6-2 or TRBV6-3 to TRBJ1-5; D gene uncertain. The germline V gene encodes CDR1 MNHEY and CDR2 SVGEGT. The CDR3 loop spans 12 amino acids. V shed 2 bases and J shed 9 bases, with 8 bases lying between them. The CDR3 loop reads CASSYSPRPQHF. DNA for the CDR3: TGTGCCAGCAGTTACAGCCCGAGGCCCCAGCATTTT.